A single sample is the source of the 20 T cell receptor beta chains below, sequenced in a study of blood T cell repertoires in COVID-19. Some clones are missing from TCRdb's copy, which holds only in-frame ones; the method was immunoSEQ multiplex PCR. The sample holds 220,000 or so clones, almost 85% seen once. The sequenced sample consisted of peripheral blood. These receptors all come from a woman aged 80 or over with acute or convalescent COVID-19.

The V and J genes are TRBV20-1 and TRBJ2-1; possible D gene TRBD2, 6 bases. Trimming left V 3 bases short and J 4 bases short, with 10 bases between. Germline loops: CDR1 DFQATT, CDR2 SNEGSKA (reference sequence). The CDR3 spans 13 residues. The CDR3 loop reads CSASGRGYNEQFF. The CDR3 region has the DNA TGCAGTGCTAGTGGGCGGGGATACAATGAGCAGTTCTTC.

V and J are TRBV3-1 (or the pseudogene TRBV3-2) and TRBJ2-7; 8 bases align to TRBD2. Trimming took 0 bases from V and 0 from J; bases not matched to a gene: 7. The CDR3 length is 17 residues. Germline CDR1 is LGHDT and CDR2 is YNNKEL (reference sequence). CDR3 in DNA: TGTGCCAGCAGCCAAGATACCTCCCTAGCGGGCTCCTACGAGCAGTACTTC. Protein: CASSQDTSLAGSYEQYF.

This clone was detected only once. The rearrangement uses TRBV3-1 (or the pseudogene TRBV3-2) and TRBJ2-7; TRBD1 agrees at 7 bases. From germline, CDR1 is LGHDT and CDR2 YNNKEL (reference sequence). This CDR3 is built from 16 residues. Losses at the gene ends were 6 bases for V and 0 bases for J; bases not matched to a gene: 11. This CDR3 is CASSKTGAPSSYEQYF. CDR3 coding DNA: TGTGCCAGCAGTAAAACAGGGGCCCCGAGCTCCTACGAGCAGTACTTC.

The chain has TRBV19 and TRBJ1-4, with a tentative D call TRBD1 (5 bases). Germline loops: CDR1 LNHDA, CDR2 SQIVND (reference sequence). The CDR3 consists of 14 residues. V shed 5 bases and J shed 0 bases, with 7 bases lying between them. CDR3 nucleotide sequence: TGTGCCAGTAGTCCGACAGCAACTAATGAAAAACTGTTTTTT. Its translation is CASSPTATNEKLFF.

The gene calls are TRBV7-9 and TRBJ2-1; 13 bases are shared with TRBD2. From germline, CDR1 is SEHNR and CDR2 FQNEAQ (reference sequence). The CDR3 sequence is 14 residues long. The V segment lost 4 bases and the J segment 9 bases; nucleotides outside the gene matches: 3. CDR3: CASSSGLAGLEQFF. CDR3 DNA sequence: TGTGCCAGCAGCTCGGGACTAGCGGGACTTGAGCAGTTCTTC.

This clone was detected once. This chain links TRBV3-1 (or the pseudogene TRBV3-2) with TRBJ2-3; 9 bases fit TRBD1. CDR3 length: 16 residues. Trimming removed 4 bases from V and 0 bases from J; junction bases left unmatched: 5. From germline, CDR1 is LGHDT and CDR2 YNNKEL (reference sequence). The DNA for the CDR3 is TGTGCCAGCAGCCCACAGGGGGCGGGGAGCACAGATACGCAGTATTTT. The encoded protein is CASSPQGAGSTDTQYF.

This clone was seen only once. The chain is built from TRBV28 and TRBJ1-4, with TRBD1 identical over 7 bases. The CDR3 loop spans 16 amino acids. CDR1 is MDHEN and CDR2 is SYDVKM in the germline V gene. Germline trimming cut 3 bases from V and 7 bases from J; bases unmatched to any gene: 11. CDR3 region: CASSFPDRVLSEKLFF. In nucleotides, the CDR3 is TGTGCCAGCAGTTTCCCCGACAGGGTACTCAGTGAAAAACTGTTTTTT.

The V and J genes are TRBV19 and TRBJ2-2; 8 bases agree with TRBD2. Germline CDR1 and CDR2: LNHDA and SQIVND (reference sequence). Losses at the gene ends were 3 bases for V and 3 bases for J; bases not matched to a gene: 9. This CDR3 is 17 amino acids long. The CDR3 here is CASSIGGSSGDTGELFF. CDR3 bases: TGTGCCAGTAGTATTGGGGGGAGTAGCGGGGACACCGGGGAGCTGTTTTTT.

The chain employs TRBV6-5 and TRBJ2-2, with a weak D call TRBD2 (5 bases). V gave up 5 bases and J gave up 0 bases, with 10 bases separating them. CDR3 length: 15 residues. The V gene's germline CDR1 is MNHEY and CDR2 SVGAGI. DNA of the CDR3: TGTGCCAGCAGTCCTTGGACTGCGAACACCGGGGAGCTGTTTTTT. This gives the protein CASSPWTANTGELFF.

The chain has TRBV24-1 and TRBJ2-5, with 8 bases identical to TRBD2. The CDR3 totals 16 residues. V lost 3 bases to trimming and J lost 1 base; unmatched junction nucleotides: 6. Looked up from germline, CDR1 is KGHDR and CDR2 is SFDVKD. As DNA, the CDR3 is TGTGCCACCAGTGATGCCGGGACTAGACGCCAAGAGACCCAGTACTTC. Translated: CATSDAGTRRQETQYF.

This clone was seen a handful of times. The rearrangement uses TRBV5-4 and TRBJ2-5, with 7 bases identical to TRBD2. V lost 4 bases and J lost 7; bases outside the gene matches: 16. Germline V gene sequence: CDR1 SGHNT, CDR2 YYREEE (reference sequence). The CDR3 contains 16 residues. The CDR3 nucleotides are TGTGCCAGCAGCCTGGATAAGATGCTGGCGGGGGTGACCCAGTACTTC. It codes for CASSLDKMLAGVTQYF. Supplemented by reference TRBV5-4 and TRBJ2-5, the full variable domain reads ETGVTQSPTHLIKTRGQQVTLRCSSQSGHNTVSWYQQALGQGPQFIFQYYREEENGRGNFPPRFSGLQFPNYSSELNVNALELDDSALYLCASSLDKMLAGVTQYFGPGTRLLVL.

V and J are TRBV5-1 and TRBJ2-1; TRBD2 might be the D (5 bases). Trimming cost V 2 bases and J 10 bases, with 13 bases left between them. The V gene's germline CDR1 is SGHRS and CDR2 YFSETQ. The CDR3 extends over 13 amino acids. The CDR3 reads CASSFEGAREQFF. The CDR3 DNA sequence: TGCGCCAGCAGCTTTGAGGGAGCTCGGGAGCAGTTCTTC.

The DNA of the CDR3 is TGCGCCAGCAGCCGGGGACTAGAGCAAGAGACCCAGTACTTC. Translated, it gives CASSRGLEQETQYF. This chain joins TRBV5-1 and TRBJ2-5; 8 bases line up with TRBD2. This CDR3 has 14 residues. From germline, CDR1 is SGHRS and CDR2 YFSETQ. Trimming at V came to 4 bases and at J to 2 bases, leaving 4 bases not matched to a gene. The whole variable domain, remainder taken from reference TRBV5-1 and TRBJ2-5, is KAGVTQTPRYLIKTRGQQVTLSCSPISGHRSVSWYQQTPGQGLQFLFEYFSETQRNKGNFPGRFSGRQFSNSRSEMNVSTLELGDSALYLCASSRGLEQETQYFGPGTRLLVL.

The chain recombines TRBV5-8 with TRBJ2-1, with no clear D. Germline assignment: CDR1 SGHTS and CDR2 YDEGEE. Trimming shortened V by 4 bases and J by 0 bases, and 11 bases separated the two germline ends. The CDR3 has 15 residues. The CDR3 loop reads CASSHPATSYNEQFF. DNA of the CDR3: TGTGCCAGCAGCCACCCTGCTACCTCCTACAATGAGCAGTTCTTC.

V gene TRBV28 combines with J gene TRBJ1-5; D possibly corresponds to TRBD1 (5 bases). Germline values: CDR1 MDHEN, CDR2 SYDVKM. This CDR3 region has 15 residues. Trimming took 5 bases from V and 2 from J, leaving 13 bases between them. The CDR3: CASSGARSGNQPQHF. Here the CDR3 DNA reads TGTGCCAGCAGTGGGGCGAGGTCTGGCAATCAGCCCCAGCATTTT. The full variable domain, rest sourced from reference TRBV28 and TRBJ1-5, is DVKVTQSSRYLVKRTGEKVFLECVQDMDHENMFWYRQDPGLGLRLIYFSYDVKMKEKGDIPEGYSVSREKKERFSLILESASTNQTSMYLCASSGARSGNQPQHFGDGTRLSIL.

The V call is TRBV3-1 (or the pseudogene TRBV3-2), the J call TRBJ2-5; 9 bases line up with TRBD1. Germline lookup yields CDR1 LGHDT and CDR2 YNNKEL (reference sequence). Trimming took 4 bases from V and 5 from J; bases not matched to a gene: 2. This CDR3 is built from 13 residues. The CDR3: CASSPGTGETQYF. CDR3 in DNA: TGTGCCAGCAGCCCAGGGACAGGGGAGACCCAGTACTTC.

The chain recombines TRBV5-6 with TRBJ2-7; possible D gene TRBD2, 6 bases. Germline V gene sequence: CDR1 SGHDT, CDR2 YYEEEE. The CDR3 runs to 13 residues. The V end was cut by 6 bases, the J end by 2 bases, with 12 bases between. The CDR3 DNA sequence: TGTGCCAGCAAACACGGGGGAACCTACGAGCAGTACTTC. The encoded protein is CASKHGGTYEQYF.

The CDR3 loop reads CASSTPGQANTEAFF. The CDR3 nucleotides read TGTGCCAGCAGTACTCCGGGACAGGCGAACACTGAAGCTTTCTTT. The chain employs TRBV28 and TRBJ1-1; TRBD1 agrees at 8 bases. Trimming at V came to 5 bases and at J to 1 base, leaving 6 bases not matched to a gene. Germline CDR1 and CDR2: MDHEN and SYDVKM. The length of the CDR3 is 15 residues.

V usage is TRBV7-8 and J usage is TRBJ2-7; D possibly corresponds to TRBD2 (5 bases). Trimming left V 8 bases short and J 0 bases short, with 14 bases between. In germline, CDR1 is SGHVS, CDR2 FQNEAQ. The CDR3 has 14 amino acids. The CDR3 DNA sequence: TGTGCCAGCGCCAAGGTGGGGAGCTCCTACGAGCAGTACTTC. It translates to CASAKVGSSYEQYF.

V usage is TRBV24-1 and J usage is TRBJ2-1; a possible D gene is TRBD2 (5 bases). Germline CDR1 and CDR2: KGHDR and SFDVKD. V shed 3 bases and J shed 0 bases, with 11 bases lying between them. This CDR3 is built from 16 residues. CDR3: CATSDKRANSYNEQFF. The CDR3 region has the DNA TGTGCCACCAGTGATAAGAGGGCTAACTCCTACAATGAGCAGTTCTTC.